Below, 20 T cell receptor beta chains from the same sample are listed, as sequenced in a study of shared clonotypes between healthy human individuals. TCRdb keeps only in-frame clones here, not all; method: immunoSEQ multiplex PCR. The data hold roughly 2 million clones, with 90% to 95% observed a single time. Sequencing was performed on naive CD4+ T cells sorted from blood. Subset noted: CD45RA+ positively selected. The origin of the receptors is a man between 18 and 35 years old in good health.

The chain combines TRBV6-5 with TRBJ2-3; weak D call: TRBD2 (6 bases). V dropped 6 bases and J dropped 4 bases, with 17 bases sitting between them. The germline gives CDR1 MNHEY, CDR2 SVGAGI. The CDR3 covers 15 residues. CDR3 loop: CASRAAGREADTQYF. For the CDR3, the DNA is TGTGCCAGCAGGGCGGCGGGACGTGAGGCAGATACGCAGTATTTT.

In the case of this clone: The sample has other DNA sequences that encode this CDR3 too. The chain has TRBV2 and TRBJ2-7; 9 nucleotides line up with TRBD1. CDR1 SNHLY and CDR2 FYNNEI come from the germline V gene. The V segment lost 4 bases and the J segment 4 bases; nucleotides outside the gene matches: 2. This CDR3 has 13 residues. In DNA, the CDR3 is TGTGCCAGCAGTGGGGGGACAGGGTACGAGCAGTACTTC. The encoded protein is CASSGGTGYEQYF.

The rearrangement uses TRBV11-2 and TRBJ1-4; 9 bases align to TRBD1. The V gene end was trimmed by 6 bases and the J gene end by 0 bases; junction bases not matched to a gene: 5. This CDR3 has 16 residues. The germline CDR1 and CDR2 sequences are SGHAT and FQNNGV. The CDR3 here is CASSSGDRATNEKLFF. CDR3 bases: TGTGCCAGCAGTTCCGGGGACAGGGCAACTAATGAAAAACTGTTTTTT. Based on the CDR3 plus reference TRBV11-2 and TRBJ1-4, the full variable domain is EAGVAQSPRYKIIEKRQSVAFWCNPISGHATLYWYQQILGQGPKLLIQFQNNGVVDDSQLPKDRFSAERLKGVDSTLKIQPAKLEDSAVYLCASSSGDRATNEKLFFGSGTQLSVL.

This chain uses TRBV18 with TRBJ2-7; possibly TRBD1 or TRBD2 for D (5 bases each). V dropped 2 bases and J dropped 5 bases, with 16 bases sitting between them. The CDR3 consists of 15 residues. Germline assignment: CDR1 KGHSH and CDR2 LQKENI. The DNA of the CDR3 is TGTGCCAGCTCACCAAACTCGGGACCTGGGAACGAGCAGTACTTC. It yields the protein CASSPNSGPGNEQYF.

This chain joins TRBV5-1 and TRBJ2-2; TRBD2 matches 7 bases. Germline V lookup: CDR1 SGHRS, CDR2 YFSETQ. The length of the CDR3 is 14 residues. Trimming cost V 4 bases and J 5 bases; bases outside gene matches: 5. The CDR3 region has the DNA TGCGCCAGCAGCCCGGGGGAGGGGACCGGGGAGCTGTTTTTT. Amino acid sequence: CASSPGEGTGELFF. Filled out from reference TRBV5-1 and TRBJ2-2, the complete variable domain reads KAGVTQTPRYLIKTRGQQVTLSCSPISGHRSVSWYQQTPGQGLQFLFEYFSETQRNKGNFPGRFSGRQFSNSRSEMNVSTLELGDSALYLCASSPGEGTGELFFGEGSRLTVL.

The gene calls are TRBV7-9 and TRBJ2-1; the match to TRBD2 covers 7 bases. The CDR3 runs 15 residues. Per germline, CDR1 SEHNR and CDR2 FQNEAQ (reference sequence). The J segment lost 7 bases and the V segment lost 5 bases, leaving 11 bases of the junction unmatched. CDR3 sequence (DNA): TGTGCCAGCAGCCCGCCGGGGGGACGGCAGAATGAGCAGTTCTTC. This encodes CASSPPGGRQNEQFF.

The V and J genes are TRBV28 and TRBJ1-6; no reliable D call. CDR1 and CDR2 from the germline V gene are MDHEN and SYDVKM. V was trimmed by 3 bases and J by 6 bases, leaving 9 bases between them. This CDR3 has 14 amino acids. The CDR3 loop reads CASSFPRFNSPLHF. CDR3 coding DNA: TGTGCCAGCAGTTTCCCCCGATTTAATTCACCCCTCCACTTT.

This sequence joins TRBV5-6 and TRBJ1-3; no firm D call. The CDR3 spans 15 residues. Germline V gene lookup returns CDR1 SGHDT and CDR2 YYEEEE. Trimming shortened V by 0 bases and J by 4 bases, and 11 bases separated the two germline ends. In nucleotides, the CDR3 is TGTGCCAGCAGCTTGGATGGAAGAGGCGGAAACACCATATATTTT. Translated, it gives CASSLDGRGGNTIYF.

The chain is built from TRBV28 and TRBJ1-5; possible D gene TRBD1, 6 bases. V was pared by 2 bases and J by 0 bases, with 17 bases between. CDR1 MDHEN and CDR2 SYDVKM come from the germline V gene. CDR3 length equals 18 residues. The CDR3 region is CASSLSEWGQDSNQPQHF. The CDR3, as DNA: TGTGCCAGCAGTTTAAGTGAGTGGGGGCAAGATAGCAATCAGCCCCAGCATTTT.

This clone appeared a single time. The chain recombines TRBV5-1 with TRBJ2-4, with D possibly being TRBD1 (6 bases). The germline V gene encodes CDR1 SGHRS and CDR2 YFSETQ. V shed 2 bases and J shed 9 bases, with 18 bases lying between them. CDR3 size: 15 residues. In nucleotides, the CDR3 is TGCGCCAGCAGCTTCTCAGGGGAAGGGGTGGGCATTCAGTACTTC. This encodes CASSFSGEGVGIQYF.

The V call is TRBV9, the J call TRBJ2-5, with D perhaps matching TRBD1 (6 bases). In germline, CDR1 is SGDLS, CDR2 YYNGEE. The length of the CDR3 is 15 residues. Deletions cut 4 bases from V and 7 bases from J, with 20 bases between. For the CDR3, the DNA is TGTGCCAGCAGCTCGGGTCCCCCCCAACAGGGGACCCAGTACTTC. It translates to CASSSGPPQQGTQYF. Combining the CDR3 with reference TRBV9 and TRBJ2-5 gives the whole variable domain DSGVTQTPKHLITATGQRVTLRCSPRSGDLSVYWYQQSLDQGLQFLIQYYNGEERAKGNILERFSAQQFPDLHSELNLSSLELGDSALYFCASSSGPPQQGTQYFGPGTRLLVL.

The genes are TRBV6-1 and TRBJ2-7; unclear D gene. Per germline, CDR1 MNHNS and CDR2 SASEGT. V lost 5 bases to trimming and J lost 5 bases, with 16 bases between them. CDR3 length equals 14 residues. CDR3 DNA sequence: TGTGCCAGCAGTTGGGAACCCGGATCCCACGAGCAGTACTTC. Encoded protein: CASSWEPGSHEQYF.

This clone has only one observation. J is TRBJ2-7 and V is TRBV6-6; no reliable D call. Trimming stripped 2 bases from V and 7 bases from J, with 9 bases between. The CDR3 covers 12 residues. The germline CDR1 and CDR2 sequences are MNHNY and SVGAGI (reference sequence). The CDR3 coding sequence is TGTGCCAGCAGTTACGGTTTAAGTGAGCAGTACTTC. Its translation is CASSYGLSEQYF.

V usage is TRBV25-1 and J usage is TRBJ1-4; possibly TRBD1 for D (5 bases). The germline V gene encodes CDR1 MGHDK and CDR2 SYGVNS. The CDR3 totals 14 residues. Trimming left V 5 bases short and J 1 base short, with 8 bases between. As DNA, the CDR3 is TGTGCCAGCAGTCTGACAGAAACTAATGAAAAACTGTTTTTT. This encodes CASSLTETNEKLFF.

CDR3 nucleotide sequence: TGTGCCAGCAGCTTTTTGGGAATTAACTATGGCTACACCTTC. Translation: CASSFLGINYGYTF. The chain recombines TRBV5-6 with TRBJ1-2; unclear D gene. CDR1 is SGHDT, CDR2 YYEEEE, per germline. V lost 2 bases, J lost 1 base, and 9 bases lay in between. The CDR3 length is 14 residues. The entire variable domain, with the rest obtained from reference TRBV5-6 and TRBJ1-2, is as follows: DAGVTQSPTHLIKTRGQQVTLRCSPKSGHDTVSWYQQALGQGPQFIFQYYEEEERQRGNFPDRFSGHQFPNYSSELNVNALLLGDSALYLCASSFLGINYGYTFGSGTRLTVV.

This chain joins TRBV5-4 and TRBJ2-7, with 13 positions matching TRBD2. There are 16 residues in the CDR3. The trim removed 4 bases at V and 4 bases at J, leaving 8 bases unmatched. The germline V gene has CDR1 SGHNT and CDR2 YYREEE (reference sequence). CDR3 in DNA: TGTGCCAGCAGCGTTGGGGGACTAGCGGGGCAATACGAGCAGTACTTC. This gives the protein CASSVGGLAGQYEQYF. Full variable domain (remainder filled in from reference TRBV5-4 and TRBJ2-7): ETGVTQSPTHLIKTRGQQVTLRCSSQSGHNTVSWYQQALGQGPQFIFQYYREEENGRGNFPPRFSGLQFPNYSSELNVNALELDDSALYLCASSVGGLAGQYEQYFGPGTRLTVT.

This chain joins TRBV2 and TRBJ1-1; perhaps TRBD1 as D (6 bases). The CDR3 has 17 amino acids. Between the trimmed V and J ends, which lost 2 bases and 1 base, there was a span of 17 bases. Germline V gene lookup returns CDR1 SNHLY and CDR2 FYNNEI. CDR3 in amino acids: CASSEPPLTGQNTEAFF. CDR3 sequence (DNA): TGTGCCAGCAGTGAACCACCGTTGACAGGACAGAACACTGAAGCTTTCTTT.

The V gene is TRBV5-6, the J gene TRBJ2-3; D possibly uses TRBD1 or TRBD2 (5 bases each). V was trimmed by 4 bases and J by 0 bases, leaving 15 bases between them. Per the germline V gene, CDR1 is SGHDT and CDR2 is YYEEEE. The CDR3 covers 16 residues. The CDR3: CASSPWDRKSTDTQYF. The CDR3 nucleotides read TGTGCCAGCAGCCCATGGGACCGAAAGAGCACAGATACGCAGTATTTT.

V usage is TRBV6-1 and J usage is TRBJ2-1, with TRBD2 matching over 13 bases. The CDR3 is made up of 15 amino acids. Unmatched junction bases numbered 8, after V lost 8 bases and J lost 7 bases. CDR1 and CDR2 (germline): MNHNS, SASEGT. CDR3 bases: TGTGCCAGCGCCACGGGACTAGCGGGAACGAATGAGCAGTTCTTC. Translating it yields CASATGLAGTNEQFF.

V gene TRBV29-1 combines with J gene TRBJ2-3; 12 positions agree with TRBD2. Germline V gene lookup returns CDR1 SQVTM and CDR2 ANQGSEA. Losses at the gene ends were 4 bases for V and 9 bases for J; bases not matched to a gene: 5. The CDR3 covers 13 residues. The chain's CDR3 is CSVGTSGIDTQYF. CDR3 sequence (DNA): TGCAGCGTTGGGACTAGCGGGATAGACACGCAGTATTTT.